This is a list of T cell receptor beta chains from one sample in a study of blood T cell repertoires in COVID-19. Only in-frame clones appear in the TCRdb table, and some are missing; sequencing was by immunoSEQ multiplex PCR. The table includes about 140,000 clones, about 77% detected once. Sequencing was done on a sample of peripheral blood. The receptors were sampled from a man between 60 and 75 years old with acute or convalescent COVID-19. Both conserved end residues are part of each CDR3. A D gene is named only where the DNA matches it firmly. Clone size is not always given. Where it is, it says once, few, many or a class for expanded clones.

abundance,d_gene,v_gene,j_gene,CDR3nt,CDR3aa
NA,TRBD2,TRBV11-2,TRBJ2-1,TGTGCCAGCAGCTCTTTCGCGGGAGATACGAATGAGCAGTTCTTC,CASSSFAGDTNEQFF
NA,NA,TRBV5-5,TRBJ2-2,TGTGCCAGCAGCTTGGCCCCCGGCCGGAAAAGCGCGAACACCGGGGAGCTGTTTTTT,CASSLAPGRKSANTGELFF
NA,TRBD2,TRBV6-5,TRBJ2-7,TGTGCCAGCAGTTGGGCTCGAATTAGCGGGGAGACGGAGCAGTACTTC,CASSWARISGETEQYF
NA,TRBD2,TRBV10-2,TRBJ2-7,TGCGCCAGCAGGGAACTAGCGGGGCCCTACGAGCAGTACTTC,CASRELAGPYEQYF
NA,NA,TRBV3-1/TRBV3-2,TRBJ2-7,TGTGCCAGCAGCCAAGATCTAGGCTACGAGCAGTACTTC,CASSQDLGYEQYF
NA,TRBD2,TRBV27,TRBJ2-7,TGTGCCAGCAGTCCAGCGGGAGTCGGCGAGCAGTACTTC,CASSPAGVGEQYF
NA,NA,TRBV7-9,TRBJ2-7,TGTGCCAGCAGTCAGCAGGGCTACGAGCAGTACTTC,CASSQQGYEQYF
NA,TRBD2,TRBV6-1,TRBJ2-3,TGTGCCAGCAGTGATACCGGGACTAGAAGTAACACAGATACGCAGTATTTT,CASSDTGTRSNTDTQYF
NA,TRBD1,TRBV7-3,TRBJ2-3,TGTGCCAGCAGCTTCTCAGGGGGCCCCGTCACAGATACGCAGTATTTT,CASSFSGGPVTDTQYF
NA,TRBD2,TRBV3-1/TRBV3-2,TRBJ2-1,TGTGCCAGCAGCCAAGACCCTAGCGGGAGAGGGCAGTTCTTC,CASSQDPSGRGQFF
NA,TRBD1,TRBV5-1,TRBJ2-7,TGCGCCAGCAGCCTCCGGGACAGGGGCGAGCAGTACTTC,CASSLRDRGEQYF
NA,NA,TRBV28,TRBJ1-1,TGTGCCAGCAGGGACAGCATGAACACTGAAGCTTTCTTT,CASRDSMNTEAFF
NA,TRBD1,TRBV5-1,TRBJ2-5,TGCGCCAGCAAAAAGCTCGACAGGGTCCAAGAGACCCAGTACTTC,CASKKLDRVQETQYF
NA,NA,TRBV29-1,TRBJ2-3,TGCAGCGTTGCGTTACCAGGCCACACAGATACGCAGTATTTT,CSVALPGHTDTQYF
few,NA,TRBV5-1,TRBJ2-7,TGCGCCAGCAGCCCCCAGGCAGGAATAACCTACGAGCAGTACTTC,CASSPQAGITYEQYF
NA,TRBD2,TRBV29-1,TRBJ2-1,TGCAGCGCCGCCGGGGAGGGCGGTGAGCAGTTCTTC,CSAAGEGGEQFF
few,NA,TRBV5-1,TRBJ1-6,TGCGCCAGCAGCTTGGGACAGCGTGGTTCACCCCTCCACTTT,CASSLGQRGSPLHF
NA,NA,TRBV5-1,TRBJ2-5,TGCGCCAGCAGTCAACAGACACAGGAGACCCAGTACTTC,CASSQQTQETQYF
NA,TRBD2,TRBV28,TRBJ2-4,TGTGCCAGCAGTTTGCCTAGCGGGAATAAGCACAACATTCAGTACTTC,CASSLPSGNKHNIQYF
NA,NA,TRBV4-1,TRBJ2-5,TGCGCCAGCAGCCTCGGAGGGGGCGAGACCCAGTACTTC,CASSLGGGETQYF
NA,TRBD1,TRBV9,TRBJ1-2,TGTGCCAGCAGCGTGGAGCTCACAGGGGACTATGGCTACACCTTC,CASSVELTGDYGYTF
NA,TRBD1,TRBV29-1,TRBJ2-7,TGCAGCGTTGTCCTGGGACAGGGGTCCTACGAGCAGTACTTC,CSVVLGQGSYEQYF
NA,NA,TRBV3-1/TRBV3-2,TRBJ2-7,TGTGCCAGCAGCCGAGGGGGGGGAGGTTTCGACGAGCAGTACTTC,CASSRGGGGFDEQYF
NA,NA,TRBV29-1,TRBJ2-3,TGCAGCGGCCGGGCCTCAGCAGGGACAGATACGCAGTATTTT,CSGRASAGTDTQYF
few,NA,TRBV24-1,TRBJ2-3,TGTGCCACCAGTGTCGGGGGAGTAGATACGCAGTATTTT,CATSVGGVDTQYF
once,TRBD1,TRBV19,TRBJ2-2,TGTGCCAGTAGTTTCGTGACAGGGCCCAACACCGGGGAGCTGTTTTTT,CASSFVTGPNTGELFF
NA,NA,TRBV6-5,TRBJ2-7,TGTGCCAGCAGCCCCGGTGGGCTTTACGAGCAGTACTTC,CASSPGGLYEQYF
NA,NA,TRBV23-1,TRBJ2-5,TGCGCCAGCAGTCAAGGACAGACCCCGGGGGAGACCCAGTACTTC,CASSQGQTPGETQYF
NA,NA,TRBV6-5,TRBJ1-6,TGTGCCAGCCACGAGGGAGGGGCGGGTTCACCCCTCCACTTT,CASHEGGAGSPLHF
NA,TRBD1,TRBV12-3/TRBV12-4,TRBJ1-1,TGTGCCAGCAGTGCGACAGGGCACACTGAAGCTTTCTTT,CASSATGHTEAFF
NA,NA,TRBV29-1,TRBJ2-4,TGCAGCGCGAAGCAGGGGGCCAAAAACATTCAGTACTTC,CSAKQGAKNIQYF
NA,TRBD1,TRBV5-6,TRBJ1-5,TGTGCCAGCAGCTGGGGACAGGGGAACAATCAGCCCCAGCATTTT,CASSWGQGNNQPQHF
NA,NA,TRBV6-5,TRBJ2-5,TGTGCCAGCACCGAGGCAGGGCAGAAAGAGACCCAGTACTTC,CASTEAGQKETQYF
NA,NA,TRBV3-1/TRBV3-2,TRBJ1-1,TGTGCCAGCAGCCAACAGGGGTTCACTGAAGCTTTCTTT,CASSQQGFTEAFF
few,TRBD1,TRBV18,TRBJ1-1,TGTGCCAGCTCACGAGGGAATTCTCAGGGGGCGTACACTGAAGCTTTCTTT,CASSRGNSQGAYTEAFF
NA,NA,TRBV9,TRBJ2-3,TGTGCCAGCACCGAGACTGGATTCCACACAGATACGCAGTATTTT,CASTETGFHTDTQYF
NA,TRBD1,TRBV4-1,TRBJ2-3,TGCGCCAGCAGCCTAGGACAGGGTGGGCCAGATACGCAGTATTTT,CASSLGQGGPDTQYF
NA,TRBD1,TRBV11-2,TRBJ2-1,TGTGCCAGCAGCTCAGGACAGGGTCTTGAGCAGTTCTTC,CASSSGQGLEQFF
NA,TRBD1,TRBV5-1,TRBJ1-4,TGCGCCAGCAGCTTGGGGCCACAGGGGTCAACTAATGAAAAACTGTTTTTT,CASSLGPQGSTNEKLFF
NA,TRBD2,TRBV24-1,TRBJ2-7,TGTGCCACCAGTGCCTCCGGGACTAGCGGGAGTTACGAGCAGTACTTC,CATSASGTSGSYEQYF
NA,NA,TRBV6-5,TRBJ2-5,TGTGCCAGCGCCCTGGGCGGGGTAATCCGGGAGACCCAGTACTTC,CASALGGVIRETQYF
NA,TRBD2,TRBV5-4,TRBJ2-3,TGTGCCAGCAGCTTGCGGTCTAGCGGGAGGGGCACAGATACGCAGTATTTT,CASSLRSSGRGTDTQYF
once,TRBD2,TRBV11-2,TRBJ2-2,TGTGCCAGCAGCCGGACTAGCGGGAGAGGGGAGCTGTTTTTT,CASSRTSGRGELFF